Presented here are 5 T cell receptor beta chains from one specimen sequenced in a study of response to subunit inactivated influenza vaccine. TCRdb re-derived calls from the RT-PCR reads in MiXCR, one entry per CDR3 protein. The data hold approximately 700,000 distinct CDR3 sequences, with around 14% observed a single time. The sequencing here drew on PBMCs from blood, taken 11 to 12 days after vaccination. The receptors originated from a man over 45 who received an inactivated influenza vaccine.

The chain recombines TRBV6-2 or TRBV6-3 with TRBJ2-7, with D possibly matching TRBD1 (6 bases). CDR1 is MNHEY and CDR2 is SVGEGT in the germline V gene. The CDR3 runs 14 residues. V was trimmed by 3 bases and J by 5 bases, leaving 14 bases between them. The CDR3 here is CASSYPGHGDEQYF. In DNA, the CDR3 is TGTGCCAGCAGTTATCCGGGACACGGTGACGAGCAGTACTTC.

This chain links TRBV6-5 with TRBJ2-7, with TRBD1 as a possible D gene (5 bases). The CDR3 is 16 amino acids. V was trimmed by 0 bases and J by 0 bases, leaving 12 bases between them. Germline V gives CDR1 MNHEY, CDR2 SVGAGI. The chain's CDR3 is CASSYSTFQGSYEQYF. The CDR3 DNA is TGTGCCAGCAGTTACTCGACCTTTCAGGGCTCCTACGAGCAGTACTTC.

This chain uses TRBV20-1 with TRBJ2-3; no definite D call. The CDR3 sequence is 11 residues long. Between the trimmed V and J ends, which lost 0 bases and 6 bases, there was a span of 4 bases. The V gene's germline CDR1 is DFQATT and CDR2 SNEGSKA (reference sequence). CDR3 residues: CSAREVDTQYF. In DNA, the CDR3 is TGCAGTGCTAGAGAAGTGGATACGCAGTATTTT.

The chain combines TRBV28 with TRBJ2-2; 7 bases agree with TRBD1. CDR3 size: 14 residues. Trimming at V came to 6 bases and at J to 4 bases, leaving 5 bases not matched to a gene. CDR1 MDHEN and CDR2 SYDVKM come from the germline V gene. For the CDR3, the DNA is TGTGCCAGCAGGACAGGGTTGGCCACCGGGGAGCTGTTTTTT. Translated: CASRTGLATGELFF.

This clonotype was counted only a few times. Here the CDR3 DNA reads TGTGCCAGCAGCTTCTCGCCGTTGGGCAGGAGATACGAGCAGTACTTC. This codes for CASSFSPLGRRYEQYF. This chain connects TRBV7-2 to TRBJ2-7; D not resolved. Trimming shortened V by 3 bases and J by 4 bases, and 19 bases separated the two germline ends. Germline values: CDR1 SGHTA, CDR2 FQGNSA. There are 16 residues in the CDR3. Full variable domain (outside the CDR3, taken from reference TRBV7-2 and TRBJ2-7): GAGVSQSPSNKVTEKGKDVELRCDPISGHTALYWYRQSLGQGLEFLIYFQGNSAPDKSGLPSDRFSAERTGGSVSTLTIQRTQQEDSAVYLCASSFSPLGRRYEQYFGPGTRLTVT.